This TCR beta chain was retrieved from a study of beta chain features in type 1 diabetes. Background on the study: In all, more than 90,000,000 sorted cells from all samples were analyzed. Points from the study as a whole: The naive, central memory and Treg TCRB repertoires of patients appeared to be more similar to one another than those of healthy donors.

Looked up from germline, CDR1 is SEHNR and CDR2 is FQNEAQ (reference sequence). V was pared by 7 bases and J by 2 bases, with 14 bases between. The CDR3 extends over 14 amino acids. The table lists this clone with a few counts. Its matching antigen is unknown. The authors reverse transcribed all of the isolated RNA, so sequencing captured expressed TCRB transcripts. This table comes from immunoSEQ multiplex PCR, and its TCRdb copy is limited to in-frame clones, with some not included. The sample records 350,000 to 450,000 clones, approximately 15% being singletons. This rearrangement joins TRBV7-9 to TRBJ1-1; a weak D match, TRBD1 (5 bases). Sequencing used naive CD4+ T cells from blood. The TCR was taken from a man younger than 45 in good health. CDR3 in DNA: TGTGCCAGCACCGGGGGACGGACAAACACTGAAGCTTTCTTT. Its translation: CASTGGRTNTEAFF.